A single sample is the source of the 12 T cell receptor beta chains below, sequenced in a study of T cell responses to AZD1222 COVID-19 vaccine. The repertoire was sequenced with immunoSEQ multiplex PCR; TCRdb's copy has only in-frame clones and lacks some. Seen here are around 140,000 clones, 75% to 90% observed once, and the top ten hold roughly 1.5%. This specimen was peripheral blood, taken on day 0 of AZD1222 vaccination. These receptors were taken from an adult in good health.

The chain has TRBV3-1 (or the pseudogene TRBV3-2) and TRBJ2-7, with 9 bases fitting TRBD1. The CDR3 runs 13 residues. The germline V gene has CDR1 LGHDT and CDR2 YNNKEL (reference sequence). V shed 2 bases, J shed 9 bases, and the junction held 5 bases outside the gene matches. This CDR3 is CASSQWTGAGQYF. CDR3 DNA sequence: TGTGCCAGCAGCCAATGGACAGGGGCTGGGCAGTACTTC.

The gene calls are TRBV7-9 and TRBJ1-5; weak D call: TRBD1 (5 bases). The CDR3 totals 19 residues. Germline CDR1 SEHNR, CDR2 FQNEAQ (reference sequence). Between the trimmed V and J ends, which lost 5 bases and 0 bases, there was a span of 23 bases. The CDR3 reads CASSPTGRGRTYSNQPQHF. As DNA, the CDR3 is TGTGCCAGCAGCCCTACGGGGCGCGGGCGGACATATAGCAATCAGCCCCAGCATTTT.

V is TRBV7-9 and J is TRBJ1-5; unclear D gene. Germline lookup yields CDR1 SEHNR and CDR2 FQNEAQ (reference sequence). Trimming shortened V by 5 bases and J by 5 bases, and 7 bases separated the two germline ends. The CDR3 loop spans 12 amino acids. Here the CDR3 reads CASSAYDQPQHF. As DNA, the CDR3 is TGTGCCAGCAGCGCGTACGATCAGCCCCAGCATTTT.

The count of this clone is one. V gene TRBV7-9 combines with J gene TRBJ1-2; D remains unclear. The germline V gene encodes CDR1 SEHNR and CDR2 FQNEAQ (reference sequence). The CDR3 runs to 13 residues. Trimming took 5 bases from V and 11 from J, leaving 18 bases between them. CDR3 DNA sequence: TGTGCCAGCAGCATTACCACAAGGTTCCGGTACACCTTC. Translated, it gives CASSITTRFRYTF.

V and J are TRBV11-2 and TRBJ1-1, with 7 nucleotides matching TRBD1. This CDR3 spans 12 amino acids. The V gene end was trimmed by 5 bases and the J gene end by 9 bases; junction bases not matched to a gene: 6. The germline V gene encodes CDR1 SGHAT and CDR2 FQNNGV. The CDR3 DNA is TGTGCCAGCAGCCGGGACAGTTTTAAAGCTTTCTTT. It codes for CASSRDSFKAFF.

V usage is TRBV30 and J usage is TRBJ1-1, with D perhaps matching TRBD1 (5 bases). The V gene lost 5 bases and the J gene lost 0 bases, with 13 bases spanning the gap. The CDR3 length is 14 residues. CDR1 is GTSNPN and CDR2 is SVGIG in the germline V gene (reference sequence). This chain's CDR3 is CAWPAGSLNTEAFF. The CDR3 DNA is TGTGCCTGGCCGGCAGGGAGCTTGAACACTGAAGCTTTCTTT. The whole variable domain, remainder taken from reference TRBV30 and TRBJ1-1, is SQTIHQWPATLVQPVGSPLSLECTVEGTSNPNLYWYRQAAGRGLQLLFYSVGIGQISSEVPQNLSASRPQDRQFILSSKKLLLSDSGFYLCAWPAGSLNTEAFFGQGTRLTVV.

The table lists this clone with a count of one. The rearrangement uses TRBV15 and TRBJ2-3, with a tentative D call TRBD1 (6 bases). In germline, CDR1 is LNHNV, CDR2 YYDKDF (reference sequence). CDR3 length: 16 residues. Trimming removed 1 base from V and 2 bases from J, with 13 bases in between. The CDR3 here is CATSRGRGQITDTQYF. CDR3 nucleotides: TGTGCCACCAGCAGAGGCCGTGGACAGATCACAGATACGCAGTATTTT.

The V gene is TRBV5-6, the J gene TRBJ1-6; no clear D. The CDR3 length is 16 residues. Trimming stripped 4 bases from V and 0 bases from J, with 11 bases between. CDR1 is SGHDT, CDR2 YYEEEE, per germline. This CDR3 is CASSHSGSSYNSPLHF. In nucleotides, the CDR3 is TGTGCCAGCAGCCATTCCGGTAGCTCCTATAATTCACCCCTCCACTTT.

Concerning this clone: The same CDR3 also results from other DNA sequences found in this sample. The chain carries TRBV9 and TRBJ2-7; TRBD1 matches at 10 bases. V dropped 0 bases and J dropped 4; count of bases not matched to a gene: 1. The CDR3 loop spans 14 amino acids. The germline V gene encodes CDR1 SGDLS and CDR2 YYNGEE. This chain's CDR3 is CASSVGQGAYEQYF. The CDR3 coding sequence is TGTGCCAGCAGCGTAGGACAGGGGGCATACGAGCAGTACTTC.

Only one count was recorded for this clone. The chain links TRBV29-1 to TRBJ1-4, with D unclear. V was cut by 7 bases and J by 0 bases, with 9 bases left in between. Germline assignment: CDR1 SQVTM and CDR2 ANQGSEA. The CDR3 loop spans 13 amino acids. The CDR3 region is CSALSSTNEKLFF. CDR3 bases: TGCAGCGCGTTAAGCTCAACTAATGAAAAACTGTTTTTT.

This rearrangement joins TRBV19 to TRBJ2-7; D may be TRBD1 (5 bases). This CDR3 is 13 amino acids long. Trimming pared 10 bases from V and 6 bases from J, leaving 19 bases between. Germline CDR1 reads LNHDA; CDR2 reads SQIVND (reference sequence). The CDR3 DNA reads as TGTGCCACCTCTCGGGTGTCAGGGCGCGAGCAGTACTTC. Its translation: CATSRVSGREQYF. The full variable domain, completed using reference TRBV19 and TRBJ2-7, is DGGITQSPKYLFRKEGQNVTLSCEQNLNHDAMYWYRQDPGQGLRLIYYSQIVNDFQKGDIAEGYSVSREKKESFPLTVTSAQKNPTAFYLCATSRVSGREQYFGPGTRLTVT.

CDR3 DNA sequence: TGTGCCAGCAGCAAAGGGACGGTGAACACTGAAGCTTTCTTT. Protein product: CASSKGTVNTEAFF. This rearrangement joins TRBV5-4 to TRBJ1-1; a weak D match, TRBD1 (5 bases). V dropped 4 bases and J dropped 0 bases, with 10 bases sitting between them. Germline CDR1 SGHNT, CDR2 YYREEE (reference sequence). The CDR3 is made up of 14 amino acids.